This entry lists 22 T cell receptor beta chains sequenced from one sample in a study of T cells in localized non-small cell lung cancer. Profiling relied on immunoSEQ multiplex PCR, and the TCRdb table lists in-frame clones only, not all of them. Counted here are over 70,000 clones, 70% to 90% occurring once; the ten biggest clones make up around a fifth. The sequenced sample was peripheral blood, obtained before any cancer treatment. These receptors all stem from a male donor aged 60 or older with stage III squamous cell lung carcinoma.

A single count supports this clone. The CDR3 does not close with the conserved phenylalanine or tryptophan, likely indicating a read error. This rearrangement joins TRBV7-2 to TRBJ1-2, with 9 positions matching TRBD1. The V segment lost 5 bases and the J segment 7 bases; nucleotides outside the gene matches: 11. The length of the CDR3 is 15 residues. CDR1 and CDR2 (germline): SGHTA, FQGNSA. The CDR3 reads CASSLGNRGLGGYTL. The CDR3, as DNA: TGTGCCAGCAGCCTAGGAAACAGGGGGCTGGGTGGCTACACCCTC.

In regard to this clone: One junction end disagrees with the germline gene, perhaps due to a read error. Other DNA sequences of this sample code for an identical CDR3. The genes are TRBV6-5 and TRBJ1-1; 8 bases agree with TRBD1. In germline, CDR1 is MNHEY, CDR2 SVGAGI. The CDR3 sequence is 14 residues long. The CDR3 reads CASSTYRGDTEAFF. CDR3 DNA: TGTGCTAGCAGTACGTACAGGGGGGACACTGAAGCTTTCTTT.

The chain combines TRBV7-9 with TRBJ2-7, with D possibly matching TRBD1 (6 bases). CDR3 length equals 14 residues. The ends were cut back, 1 base at V and 1 base at J, with 8 bases in the middle. Germline assignment: CDR1 SEHNR and CDR2 FQNEAQ (reference sequence). CDR3 protein: CASSLGTGSYEQYF. In DNA, the CDR3 is TGTGCCAGCAGCTTAGGCACAGGGTCCTACGAGCAGTACTTC.

The V gene is TRBV5-6, the J gene TRBJ2-1, with 10 nucleotides matching TRBD1. The CDR3 is 15 residues long. Germline-derived CDR1 and CDR2 are SGHDT and YYEEEE. V lost 3 bases to trimming and J lost 1 base; unmatched junction nucleotides: 1. The CDR3 reads CASSSGQGSYNEQFF. The CDR3 DNA is TGTGCCAGCAGCTCGGGACAGGGGTCCTACAATGAGCAGTTCTTC.

The chain links TRBV28 to TRBJ2-4; 8 nucleotides align to TRBD2. The V segment lost 6 bases and the J segment 6 bases; nucleotides outside the gene matches: 7. Germline V gene lookup returns CDR1 MDHEN and CDR2 SYDVKM. The CDR3 is 14 residues long. The CDR3 coding sequence is TGTGCCAGCAGCCTCGGGGGGGCCGCAAACATTCAGTACTTC. Its translation is CASSLGGAANIQYF.

In this sample, this clone turned up a few times. The V call is TRBV27, the J call TRBJ1-5; D might be TRBD1 (5 bases). CDR3 length equals 14 residues. The V gene lost 4 bases and the J gene lost 5 bases, with 12 bases spanning the gap. Germline V gene lookup returns CDR1 MNHEY and CDR2 SMNVEV (reference sequence). Here the CDR3 DNA reads TGTGCCAGCAGTTCAGGGAGGATGGATCAGCCCCAGCATTTT. Protein product: CASSSGRMDQPQHF.

The chain is built from TRBV18 and TRBJ1-2, with D maybe TRBD1 (6 bases). This CDR3 is built from 14 residues. Trimming left V 1 base short and J 6 bases short, with 12 bases between. The germline V gene has CDR1 KGHSH and CDR2 LQKENI. CDR3 bases: TGTGCCAGCTCACCACTTTCAGGGGTAGATGGCTACACCTTC. It is translated as CASSPLSGVDGYTF.

The chain recombines TRBV19 with TRBJ1-5; TRBD1 is a possible D gene (6 bases). Germline V lookup: CDR1 LNHDA, CDR2 SQIVND (reference sequence). The CDR3 consists of 15 residues. The V end was cut by 6 bases, the J end by 1 base, with 13 bases between. CDR3 DNA: TGTGCCAGTAGGCGGACAGCACTGAGCAATCAGCCCCAGCATTTT. Translating it yields CASRRTALSNQPQHF.

V and J are TRBV9 and TRBJ1-4; D is undetermined. CDR1 and CDR2 (germline): SGDLS, YYNGEE. Between the trimmed V and J ends, which lost 0 bases and 3 bases, there was a span of 6 bases. This CDR3 region has 14 residues. The CDR3 reads CASSVDQANEKLFF. For the CDR3, the DNA is TGTGCCAGCAGCGTAGATCAGGCTAATGAAAAACTGTTTTTT.

The V gene is TRBV10-3, the J gene TRBJ1-4; unclear D gene. Germline V gene data show CDR1 as ENHRY and CDR2 as SYGVKD. V was pared by 6 bases and J by 6 bases, with 14 bases between. The CDR3 is 14 residues long. CDR3 protein: CAISPGPRDEKLFF. For the CDR3, the DNA is TGTGCCATCAGCCCCGGCCCGAGGGATGAAAAACTGTTTTTT.

Here the CDR3 reads CASSPNRNYQYF. CDR3 coding DNA: TGTGCCAGCAGCCCCAATCGGAACTACCAGTACTTC. The V and J genes are TRBV6-6 and TRBJ2-5, with D hard to call. Germline CDR1 and CDR2: MNHNY and SVGAGI (reference sequence). The CDR3 extends over 12 amino acids. Trimming took 6 bases from V and 10 from J, leaving 15 bases between them.

The chain couples TRBV6-6 to TRBJ1-2; TRBD1 might be the D (6 bases). Germline V gives CDR1 MNHNY, CDR2 SVGAGI (reference sequence). The ends were cut back, 5 bases at V and 1 base at J, with 14 bases in the middle. The CDR3 has 15 residues. CDR3 sequence: CASSRGDGGNYGYTF. DNA for the CDR3: TGTGCCAGCAGTAGGGGGGACGGGGGTAACTATGGCTACACCTTC.

The rearrangement uses TRBV28 and TRBJ1-1; 8 bases are a match to TRBD1. The V gene end was trimmed by 5 bases and the J gene end by 4 bases; junction bases not matched to a gene: 9. This CDR3 region has 15 residues. Germline CDR1 is MDHEN and CDR2 is SYDVKM. The CDR3 reads CASSRGGQASTEAFF. The CDR3 nucleotides read TGTGCCAGCAGTCGGGGGGGACAGGCAAGCACTGAAGCTTTCTTT.

This clone has more than one count but fewer than ten. This chain connects TRBV19 to TRBJ1-1; 8 nucleotides line up with TRBD1. CDR1 and CDR2 from the germline V gene are LNHDA and SQIVND (reference sequence). The CDR3 length is 13 residues. The J segment lost 3 bases and the V segment lost 5 bases, leaving 2 bases of the junction unmatched. The CDR3 spells CASSLQGDTEAFF. CDR3 bases: TGTGCCAGTAGTCTACAGGGGGACACTGAAGCTTTCTTT.

This clone was seen more than once but under ten times. The V call is TRBV5-1, the J call TRBJ1-1; the D gene is possibly TRBD1 (6 bases). The V end lost 4 bases, the J end lost 2 bases, and 9 bases lay between the germline ends. CDR3 length equals 13 residues. Germline CDR1 and CDR2: SGHRS and YFSETQ. Written as DNA, the CDR3 is TGCGCCAGCAGCCGGACAGAAAACACTGAAGCTTTCTTT. Translation: CASSRTENTEAFF.

The chain has TRBV21-1 and TRBJ2-2; TRBD1, the table's D call, was not compared with the DNA. TRBV21-1 is reported as a pseudogene. The CDR3 length is 16 residues. DNA for the CDR3: TGTGCCAGCAACAAAGGGCAGGTGCACTACACCGGGGAGCTGTTTTTT. It specifies CASNKGQVHYTGELFF.

The count of this clone is one. The chain uses TRBV19 and TRBJ1-1, with unresolved D. V lost 0 bases and J lost 0, with 5 bases in between. This CDR3 comprises 14 residues. The germline CDR1 and CDR2 sequences are LNHDA and SQIVND (reference sequence). CDR3: CASSIDRLNTEAFF. CDR3 DNA: TGTGCCAGTAGTATAGATCGTCTGAACACTGAAGCTTTCTTT.

The J gene is TRBJ2-7, the V gene TRBV6-1, with D tentatively TRBD1 (6 bases). The CDR3 has 15 amino acids. Trimming stripped 6 bases from V and 0 bases from J, with 15 bases between. Germline V gene lookup returns CDR1 MNHNS and CDR2 SASEGT. CDR3 sequence: CASSIGQTISYEQYV. CDR3 DNA: TGTGCCAGCAGCATTGGACAGACAATCTCCTACGAGCAGTACGTC.

The chain combines TRBV30 with TRBJ1-2, with D tentatively TRBD1 (5 bases). The germline CDR1 and CDR2 sequences are GTSNPN and SVGIG (reference sequence). The CDR3 length is 15 residues. V gave up 5 bases and J gave up 2 bases, with 18 bases separating them. DNA for the CDR3: TGTGCCTGGGGCCTGTGGGGGGGTAAAAACTATGGCTACACCTTC. Translation: CAWGLWGGKNYGYTF.

This clone was recorded only once. The chain uses TRBV27 and TRBJ2-7; D is uncertain. V lost 2 bases, J lost 7 bases, and 12 bases lay in between. This CDR3 contains 13 residues. Germline V gives CDR1 MNHEY, CDR2 SMNVEV (reference sequence). Here the CDR3 reads CASSLGQSGEQYF. CDR3 nucleotides: TGTGCCAGCAGTTTAGGGCAGTCCGGTGAGCAGTACTTC.

The chain's CDR3 is CASSQTYGPYEQYV. The CDR3 region has the DNA TGTGCCAGCAGCCAAACGTACGGTCCCTACGAGCAGTACGTC. The chain is built from TRBV4-2 and TRBJ2-7; D gene uncertain. Trimming removed 2 bases at V and 2 bases at J, with 10 bases between. This CDR3 is built from 14 residues. CDR1 and CDR2 (germline): LGHNA, YNFKEQ.

The chain recombines TRBV6-1 with TRBJ1-1; the D gene is possibly TRBD1 (5 bases). Trimming shortened V by 7 bases and J by 4 bases, and 16 bases separated the two germline ends. This CDR3 is 14 amino acids long. Germline V lookup: CDR1 MNHNS, CDR2 SASEGT. CDR3 sequence: CASTRSGGGTEAFF. As DNA, the CDR3 is TGTGCCAGCACCAGGAGCGGTGGGGGCACTGAAGCTTTCTTT.